Following are 3 T cell receptor beta chains from one sample sequenced in a study of blood T cells in healthy people across ages. For the second PCR, which ran for about 7 to 11 cycles, a sample-barcoded 5' primer and a J-beta primer mix were used. TCRdb used MiXCR to reprocess the 5' RACE reads, holding one entry per CDR3 protein. The table includes around 1.5 million distinct CDR3 sequences, roughly 32% detected once. The specimen was blood. All receptors come from a woman aged 25 to 39 in good health.

This chain connects TRBV3-1 to TRBJ2-7, with D perhaps matching TRBD1 (6 bases). The CDR3 is 15 residues long. Germline V gene sequence: CDR1 LGHDT, CDR2 YNNKEL (reference sequence). V lost 0 bases and J lost 7, with 16 bases in between. For the CDR3, the DNA is TGTGCCAGCAGCCAAGAAGGGCAGGGGAGCGATGAGCAGTACTTC. The encoded protein is CASSQEGQGSDEQYF.

This clonotype has a handful of counts. The V and J genes are TRBV20-1 and TRBJ2-3; 10 nucleotides agree with TRBD2. The junction had 3 bases not matched to a gene; V was cut back by 5 bases and J by 4 bases. The CDR3 has 13 amino acids. Germline V gene sequence: CDR1 DFQATT, CDR2 SNEGSKA (reference sequence). CDR3 sequence (DNA): TGCAGTGCTCCCCTAGCGGGAGCAGATACGCAGTATTTT. Residues: CSAPLAGADTQYF.

CDR3 bases: TGTGCCAGCAGTTACTCCGGAGCGGGAGCCTACGAGCAGTACTTC. Translated: CASSYSGAGAYEQYF. This chain uses TRBV6-6 with TRBJ2-7, with 8 positions matching TRBD2. Trimming removed 0 bases from V and 2 bases from J; junction bases left unmatched: 3. The CDR3 runs 15 residues. The germline V gene has CDR1 MNHNY and CDR2 SVGAGI (reference sequence).